The source of this TCR beta chain is a study of cytomegalovirus exposure and HLA in healthy donors. Libraries were prepared by immunoSEQ multiplex PCR; TCRdb keeps only in-frame clonotypes and omits some of them. Seen here are 110,000 or so clones, approximately 81% observed once, and the top ten hold around 1.9%. Study findings and constraints: The finding came from a later analysis; first-cohort TCR clusters tended to co-occur in the 110 or so validation repertoires. Usually a TCR sequence was rare, but some public TCRs were found in many donors. The authors listed around 150 TCR beta chains as cytomegalovirus-associated. Specificity for CMV antigens was confirmed in vitro for three of the CMV-associated chains.

There are 11 residues in the CDR3. Germline values: CDR1 SGHVS, CDR2 FNYEAQ. V shed 6 bases and J shed 6 bases, with 5 bases lying between them. Remarks on this clone: The antigen remains unidentified.

The TCR sequence derives from a woman between 25 and 40 years old in good health and CMV-seronegative. The gene calls are TRBV7-6 and TRBJ2-2, with D uncertain. Sequencing was performed on PBMCs. Written as DNA, the CDR3 is TGTGCCAGCAGTCCCGCCGGGGAGCTGTTTTTT. Translating gives CASSPAGELFF.